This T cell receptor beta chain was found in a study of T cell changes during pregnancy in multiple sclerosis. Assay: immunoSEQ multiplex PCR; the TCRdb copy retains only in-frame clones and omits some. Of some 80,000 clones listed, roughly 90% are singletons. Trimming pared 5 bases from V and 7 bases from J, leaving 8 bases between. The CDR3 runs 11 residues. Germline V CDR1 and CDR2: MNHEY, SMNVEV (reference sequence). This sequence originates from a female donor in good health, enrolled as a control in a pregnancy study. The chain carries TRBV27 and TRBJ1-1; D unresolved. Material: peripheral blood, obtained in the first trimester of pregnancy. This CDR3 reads CASSGGYEAFF. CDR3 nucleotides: TGTGCCAGCAGTGGCGGCTATGAAGCTTTCTTT.